Sequencing of this T cell receptor beta chain was carried out in a study of T cell repertoires in cytomegalovirus infection. Background on the study: TCR beta signatures that were public indicated CMV infection and matching HLA type.

CDR3 size: 15 residues. With 0 bases clipped from V and 5 bases from J, the junction kept 6 bases outside the gene matches. Study results and caveats: Carriers of CMV plus the relevant HLA were identified by cumulative public TCR beta family frequency. Dominating the ex vivo response were TCR beta clonotypes that were CMV-specific and HLA-C-restricted.

One entry per CDR3 protein, called by TCRdb with MiXCR from the reads. The sample records some 920,000 distinct CDR3 sequences, under 40% being singletons. This clonotype was seen a handful of times. Its antigen remains unidentified. The sample in question was cultured CD8+ T cells from PBMCs, obtained from culture after CMV antigen stimulation. The TCR sequence derives from a human donor in good health (CMV status not recorded). Some clones in this sample may be carry-over from other donors' samples. The chain carries TRBV12-3 or TRBV12-4 and TRBJ2-7; the match to TRBD1 covers 8 bases. CDR3 bases: TGTGCCAGCAGTTTAGCGCCGACAGGGGCTAACGAGCAGTACTTC. It encodes CASSLAPTGANEQYF.